This record covers a single T cell receptor beta chain. No antigen is known for it. CDR1 and CDR2 were assigned from the germline V gene (reference sequence) as SEHNR and FQNEAQ. The CDR3, from cysteine to phenylalanine, totals 13 residues. The coding DNA is unavailable. This specimen belongs to a study of T cells expressing NK-cell markers (dated by TCRdb to 2020 to 2022). Background on the whole study: Three sorted T-cell subsets (CD3+CD56+NKG2C+, CD3+CD56+NKG2C- and CD3+CD56-NKG2C+) from fewer than 10 donors had their TCR beta-chain repertoires profiled. Among the eight sequenced donors, seven were HCMV-seropositive and one was HCMV-seronegative. Randomly selected healthy volunteers, three men and five women, were used as the eight sequenced donors. Illumina HiSeq 2000/2500, MiSeq or NextSeq was used to sequence libraries as 2 x 150 bp reads. General study outcomes and caveats: Those dominant clonotypes were again the most abundant among CD3+CD56-NKG2C+ cells in a few donors, at roughly 28.3-60.1%. Whether the expanded NKG2C-expressing T cell clones were specific for HCMV antigens remained unclear. For roughly 6 donors, the dominant CD3+CD56+NKG2C+ clonotypes were among the top 10 CD8+ clonotypes and accounted for 1.0-7.0% of CD8+ T cells.

The reads were generated on an Illumina HiSeq 2000. The TCR beta cDNA libraries were made using 5'RACE template switching, a step that added both a universal primer site and unique molecular identifiers. Priming for cDNA synthesis came from the TCR beta constant segment, and two successive PCR amplification steps followed. The published analysis was carried out like this. MIGEC was used to demultiplex reads and group reads by UMI, and MiTCR was used to assemble and quantify clonotypes. Only TCR cDNA sequences supported by at least two reads were kept to exclude erroneous sequences. The tcR package was used for downstream repertoire analysis, and clonotypes were matched across fractions by CDR3 nucleotide sequence plus V segment. Antigen specificity was annotated against VDJdb with VDJmatch, allowing one amino acid substitution in CDR3. TCRdb reanalyzed the reads, keeping one entry per CDR3 protein sequence and omitting DNA. The V and J calls and clone size come from TCRdb's table, not from the authors' own analysis. This sample's clone table shows about 110,000 distinct CDR3 sequences. 18% of the sample is held by the ten biggest clonotypes.

A commercial ELISA kit detecting HCMV-specific IgG in serum was used to determine HCMV serostatus. Peripheral blood mononuclear cells were isolated from blood by Ficoll density gradient centrifugation. Sequencing was done on a sample of blood T cells: a sorted CD56 or NKG2C T cell subset, CD4+ or CD8+ T cells, or bulk PBMC T cells (not recorded which). The chain couples TRBV7-9 to TRBJ2-3; TCRdb proposes TRBD1, but this gene call is untestable without DNA. The receptor's source is a woman between 18 and 75 years old in good health. The CDR3 region has the sequence CASGGRSTDTQYF.